Listed below are T cell receptor beta chains from one sample, sequenced in a study of CD8+ T cells in alopecia areata. This table comes from immunoSEQ multiplex PCR, and its TCRdb copy is limited to in-frame clones, with some not included. The sample holds 250,000 or so clones, roughly 69% seen once. The input for sequencing was CD4+ T cells sorted from blood, taken at week 0. These receptors all come from a human donor with alopecia areata. Each CDR3 is given with its conserved first and last residue. A D gene is named only where the DNA matches it firmly. Not every row has a clone size; where given, it reads once, few, many or a size class.

TRBJ2-3,TRBD2,-,TRBV15,CATSRDMQAGAGSTDTQYF,TGTGCCACCAGCAGAGATATGCAGGCTGGAGCGGGGAGCACAGATACGCAGTATTTT
TRBJ1-2,-,-,TRBV5-1,CASSATTLRGYGYTF,TGCGCCAGCAGCGCAACAACACTCCGCGGCTATGGCTACACCTTC
TRBJ2-1,-,few,TRBV6-5,CASSLGPWDEQFF,TGTGCCAGCAGCCTGGGACCCTGGGATGAGCAGTTCTTC
TRBJ1-6,TRBD1,-,TRBV7-9,CASSPPDRAGWSPLHF,TGTGCCAGCAGCCCTCCAGACAGGGCGGGTTGGTCACCCCTCCACTTT
TRBJ2-2,-,-,TRBV29-1,CSVSKPLGQTGELFF,TGCAGCGTAAGCAAGCCCCTAGGGCAAACCGGGGAGCTGTTTTTT
TRBJ2-5,-,-,TRBV5-1,CASSPDLGQMETQYF,TGCGCCAGCAGCCCGGACCTAGGACAGATGGAGACCCAGTACTTC
TRBJ2-3,TRBD1,-,TRBV29-1,CSVGFRDRSTDTQYF,TGCAGCGTGGGATTCCGGGACAGGAGCACAGATACGCAGTATTTT
TRBJ1-1,TRBD1,-,TRBV5-1,CASSDRDPHTEAFF,TGCGCCAGCAGCGACAGGGATCCACACACTGAAGCTTTCTTT
TRBJ2-5,-,-,TRBV29-1,CSVQGRSETQYF,TGCAGCGTTCAGGGACGGTCCGAGACCCAGTACTTC
TRBJ2-1,-,-,TRBV10-3,CAISGGSRGDNEQFF,TGTGCCATCAGCGGCGGGTCCAGGGGAGACAATGAGCAGTTCTTC
TRBJ2-3,TRBD2,-,TRBV29-1,CSSSGTSGRTDTQYF,TGCAGCTCTTCAGGGACTAGCGGTCGCACAGATACGCAGTATTTT
TRBJ2-5,TRBD2,-,TRBV5-1,CASSLGLAGSQETQYF,TGCGCCAGCAGCTTAGGACTAGCGGGGTCCCAAGAGACCCAGTACTTC
TRBJ2-7,-,-,TRBV29-1,CSVGGTVNEQYF,TGCAGCGTCGGGGGGACAGTTAATGAGCAGTACTTC
TRBJ1-2,-,-,TRBV11-2,CASSADSVYGYTF,TGTGCCAGCAGCGCGGACAGTGTTTATGGCTACACCTTC
TRBJ2-7,-,-,TRBV15,CATSRPNGDEQYF,TGTGCCACCAGCAGACCGAACGGGGACGAGCAGTACTTC
TRBJ2-6,-,-,TRBV7-8,CATRDSGANVLTF,TGTGCCACCCGGGACTCTGGGGCCAACGTCCTGACTTTC
TRBJ1-5,-,few,TRBV18,CASSPDSGSQPQHF,TGTGCCAGCTCACCTGACTCAGGTTCTCAGCCCCAGCATTTT
TRBJ2-3,TRBD2,-,TRBV29-1,CSARTSGGAVDTQYF,TGCAGCGCCCGGACTAGCGGGGGGGCCGTAGATACGCAGTATTTT
TRBJ1-1,-,-,TRBV29-1,CSGTAVEITFF,TGCAGCGGGACAGCGGTGGAAATAACTTTCTTT
TRBJ2-3,-,-,TRBV29-1,CSVGLANTDTQYF,TGCAGCGTTGGTCTCGCCAACACAGATACGCAGTATTTT
TRBJ1-4,-,-,TRBV29-1,CSVGQGGEKLFF,TGCAGCGTTGGGCAGGGAGGTGAAAAACTGTTTTTT
TRBJ2-5,-,-,TRBV2,CASKTGTYQETQYF,TGTGCCAGCAAGACCGGAACTTACCAAGAGACCCAGTACTTC
TRBJ1-2,TRBD1,-,TRBV6-1,CASLTGGKGYTF,TGTGCCAGCCTGACAGGGGGAAAAGGCTACACCTTC
TRBJ2-7,-,-,TRBV14,CASSQDRGGEQYF,TGTGCCAGCAGCCAAGATAGAGGAGGCGAGCAGTACTTC
TRBJ1-5,-,few,TRBV27,CASSRDVKVQPQHF,TGTGCCAGCAGCCGGGACGTAAAGGTTCAGCCCCAGCATTTT
TRBJ2-5,-,-,TRBV29-1,CSAYLRGVTQYF,TGCAGCGCTTACCTAAGGGGAGTGACCCAGTACTTC
TRBJ2-2,-,-,TRBV14,CASSQDVSGTTNTGELFF,TGTGCCAGCAGCCAAGACGTATCCGGGACAACAAACACCGGGGAGCTGTTTTTT
TRBJ2-3,TRBD2,once,TRBV5-1,CASSQLAGGTVKTDTQYF,TGCGCCAGCAGCCAACTAGCGGGGGGGACCGTTAAAACAGATACGCAGTATTTT
TRBJ1-2,TRBD1,few,TRBV29-1,CSVTGTGGGYTF,TGCAGCGTTACCGGGACAGGGGGCGGCTACACCTTC
TRBJ1-1,-,once,TRBV4-3,CASSQVGVPNTEAFF,TGCGCCAGCAGCCAAGTGGGAGTTCCGAACACTGAAGCTTTCTTT
TRBJ2-2,-,-,TRBV7-3,CASSYTRTGELFF,TGTGCCAGCAGCTACACCCGGACCGGGGAGCTGTTTTTT
TRBJ2-3,-,-,TRBV4-3,CASSQDTHTTDTQYF,TGCGCCAGCAGCCAAGACACCCACACGACAGATACGCAGTATTTT
TRBJ1-6,TRBD1,-,TRBV2,CASSVGTGYNSPLHF,TGTGCCAGCAGTGTGGGGACAGGGTATAATTCACCCCTCCACTTT
TRBJ2-2,-,few,TRBV6-5,CASSGEANTGELFF,TGTGCCAGCAGCGGGGAGGCGAACACCGGGGAGCTGTTTTTT
TRBJ2-5,-,-,TRBV7-7,CASSIDLGETQYF,TGTGCTAGCAGCATCGACCTGGGAGAGACCCAGTACTTC
TRBJ2-7,-,once,TRBV29-1,CSVEEGRGDYEQYF,TGCAGCGTTGAAGAGGGACGGGGAGACTACGAGCAGTACTTC
TRBJ2-3,-,-,TRBV11-2,CASSPGVVGDTQYF,TGTGCCAGCAGCCCAGGGGTCGTGGGAGATACGCAGTATTTT
TRBJ2-4,TRBD1,-,TRBV27,CASSPRQGDKNIQYF,TGTGCCAGCAGTCCCCGACAGGGGGACAAAAACATTCAGTACTTC
TRBJ1-1,-,once,TRBV7-9,CASSLIRWNTEAFF,TGTGCCAGCAGCTTAATACGTTGGAACACTGAAGCTTTCTTT
TRBJ1-2,-,-,TRBV12-5,CASGLVEGRYGYTF,TGTGCTAGTGGTTTGGTAGAGGGGCGGTATGGCTACACCTTC
TRBJ1-1,-,-,TRBV5-1,CASSLEPNTEAFF,TGCGCCAGCAGCTTGGAACCGAACACTGAAGCTTTCTTT
TRBJ1-5,TRBD1,few,TRBV7-9,CASSGQGASSNQPQHF,TGTGCCAGCAGTGGACAGGGGGCTTCTAGCAATCAGCCCCAGCATTTT
TRBJ2-1,TRBD2,once,TRBV5-1,CASSSGTKAYNEQFF,TGCGCCAGCAGCTCCGGGACTAAGGCTTACAATGAGCAGTTCTTC
TRBJ2-3,-,-,TRBV5-4,CASSSGTRGRSDTQYF,TGTGCCAGCAGCTCCGGTACCAGGGGCAGGTCAGATACGCAGTATTTT